These 19 T cell receptor beta chains originate from one sample sequenced in a study of blood T cells in healthy people across ages. PCR was performed a second time for about 6 to 12 cycles using a sample-barcoded 5' primer and a J-beta primer mix. Each CDR3 protein gets one entry after TCRdb re-called the 5' RACE reads with MiXCR. Here the sample spans 1.5 million to 2 million distinct CDR3 sequences, about 28% being singletons. Sequencing input: blood. Receptors were obtained from a woman aged 25 to 39 in good health.

The chain carries TRBV7-9 and TRBJ2-1, with a weak D call TRBD2 (5 bases). V was shortened by 2 bases and J by 2 bases, with 13 bases between the two germline ends. CDR1 SEHNR and CDR2 FQNEAQ come from the germline V gene (reference sequence). This CDR3 is built from 16 residues. The CDR3 DNA sequence: TGTGCCAGCAGCTTAATCGCTAGCAGGACCTACAATGAGCAGTTCTTC. It is translated as CASSLIASRTYNEQFF.

This clonotype has only a few counts. The chain is built from TRBV7-7 and TRBJ2-1; D not certain. The CDR3 is made up of 13 amino acids. V was pared by 3 bases and J by 10 bases, with 13 bases between. Germline-derived CDR1 and CDR2 are SSHAT and FNYEAQ (reference sequence). CDR3 residues: CASSLTTLGEQFF. The CDR3 DNA follows: TGTGCCAGCAGCTTGACCACCCTGGGGGAGCAGTTCTTC.

This clonotype was observed many times. The V call is TRBV12-3 or TRBV12-4, the J call TRBJ2-7, with D perhaps TRBD2 (5 bases). V was cut by 5 bases and J by 0 bases, with 17 bases left in between. CDR3 length equals 16 residues. This chain's CDR3 is CASSPGRGTSSYEQYF. The CDR3 DNA reads as TGTGCCAGCAGTCCCGGTCGAGGAACTAGCTCCTACGAGCAGTACTTC.

This clonotype was observed a few times. The rearrangement uses TRBV11-2 and TRBJ2-7; TRBD1 matches at 9 bases. The CDR3 length is 17 residues. The germline V gene encodes CDR1 SGHAT and CDR2 FQNNGV. Trimming at V came to 1 base and at J to 2 bases, leaving 9 bases not matched to a gene. This CDR3 is CASSLVRGQGTTYEQYF. The CDR3 coding sequence is TGTGCCAGCAGCTTAGTCAGGGGACAGGGCACGACCTACGAGCAGTACTTC.

This clonotype appeared a few times. The V call is TRBV30, the J call TRBJ2-7, with D maybe TRBD1 (6 bases). V dropped 2 bases and J dropped 3 bases, with 11 bases sitting between them. Germline values: CDR1 GTSNPN, CDR2 SVGIG (reference sequence). The CDR3 runs 13 residues. CDR3 coding DNA: TGTGCCTGGAGTACAGGGATAGGCTACGAGCAGTACTTC. Translated, it gives CAWSTGIGYEQYF.

J is TRBJ2-7 and V is TRBV6-2 or TRBV6-3; maybe TRBD1 (6 bases). TRBJ2-5 matches the DNA end more closely, so the J call is doubtful. Per germline, CDR1 MNHEY and CDR2 SVGEGT. CDR3 length: 15 residues. CDR3 coding DNA: TGTGCCAGCCAGTCGGGCTCACCAGGGGAGGAGACCCAGTACTTC. Translating gives CASQSGSPGEETQYF.

This clonotype was found a few times. V usage is TRBV6-1 and J usage is TRBJ1-4; 8 nucleotides agree with TRBD1. CDR1 and CDR2 (germline): MNHNS, SASEGT. The trim removed 2 bases at V and 0 bases at J, leaving 2 bases unmatched. The CDR3 is 16 residues long. The CDR3 DNA is TGTGCCAGCAGTGAACCGGGACAGGCAACTAATGAAAAACTGTTTTTT. Its protein product is CASSEPGQATNEKLFF.

This clonotype came up a few times. The CDR3 DNA sequence: TGTGCCAGCAGTGAAGAAGACTCCGGACAGGACAATGAGCAGTTCTTC. Translating gives CASSEEDSGQDNEQFF. The genes are TRBV12-3 or TRBV12-4 and TRBJ2-1; 7 bases agree with TRBD1. Trimming removed 5 bases from V and 5 bases from J; junction bases left unmatched: 12. This CDR3 spans 16 amino acids.

This clonotype was picked up a small number of times. The chain carries TRBV15 and TRBJ1-2; D call uncertain. Trimming left V 0 bases short and J 4 bases short, with 12 bases between. Germline CDR1 LNHNV, CDR2 YYDKDF (reference sequence). The length of the CDR3 is 15 residues. The CDR3 bases are TGTGCCACCAGCAGAGAGGGGAATGAATTCTATGGCTACACCTTC. Translating gives CATSREGNEFYGYTF. The entire variable domain, with the rest obtained from reference TRBV15 and TRBJ1-2, is as follows: DAMVIQNPRYQVTQFGKPVTLSCSQTLNHNVMYWYQQKSSQAPKLLFHYYDKDFNNEADTPDNFQSRRPNTSFCFLDIRSPGLGDTAMYLCATSREGNEFYGYTFGSGTRLTVV.

This clonotype was seen a handful of times. This chain joins TRBV3-1 and TRBJ2-2, with 10 bases identical to TRBD1. The germline gives CDR1 LGHDT, CDR2 YNNKEL (reference sequence). Losses at the gene ends were 1 base for V and 4 bases for J; bases not matched to a gene: 9. The CDR3 loop spans 18 amino acids. Here the CDR3 DNA reads TGTGCCAGCAGCCAAGTTTTGGGACAGGGGTATGCCACCGGGGAGCTGTTTTTT. Translating gives CASSQVLGQGYATGELFF. The full variable domain, completed using reference TRBV3-1 and TRBJ2-2, is DTAVSQTPKYLVTQMGNDKSIKCEQNLGHDTMYWYKQDSKKFLKIMFSYNNKELIINETVPNRFSPKSPDKAHLNLHINSLELGDSAVYFCASSQVLGQGYATGELFFGEGSRLTVL.

This clonotype has more than one count but fewer than ten. Here the CDR3 DNA reads TGCGCCAGCAGCCTAGTCGGGCCTACGGGGAGCTACGAGCAGTACTTC. Translating gives CASSLVGPTGSYEQYF. The chain employs TRBV5-1 and TRBJ2-7, with TRBD2 as a possible D gene (5 bases). Germline V gene data show CDR1 as SGHRS and CDR2 as YFSETQ. The CDR3 runs 16 residues. V dropped 4 bases and J dropped 3 bases, with 20 bases sitting between them.

This clonotype was seen only a few times. V usage is TRBV20-1 and J usage is TRBJ2-3; 14 bases fit TRBD2. The CDR3 covers 15 residues. V trimming: 6 bases; J trimming: 5 bases; junction bases outside the gene matches: 7. Germline lookup yields CDR1 DFQATT and CDR2 SNEGSKA (reference sequence). This CDR3 is CSANRGTSGRDTQYF. In DNA, the CDR3 is TGCAGTGCCAATCGCGGGACTAGCGGGAGAGATACGCAGTATTTT.

This clonotype was seen a handful of times. This chain links TRBV11-2 with TRBJ2-5; 9 bases align to TRBD2. J was trimmed by 0 bases and V by 6 bases; bases with no gene match: 2. The CDR3 covers 14 residues. Per germline, CDR1 SGHAT and CDR2 FQNNGV. This CDR3 is CASRTSGNQETQYF. CDR3 nucleotide sequence: TGTGCCAGCAGGACTAGCGGAAACCAAGAGACCCAGTACTTC.

The J gene is TRBJ1-1, the V gene TRBV25-1; TRBD1 agrees at 7 bases. Germline CDR1 reads MGHDK; CDR2 reads SYGVNS. V trimming: 10 bases; J trimming: 6 bases; junction bases outside the gene matches: 11. The CDR3 spans 13 residues. The CDR3, as DNA: TGTGCCACCTCGATTGAGGGGGCCGCTGAAGCTTTCTTT. Translated: CATSIEGAAEAFF.

The chain joins TRBV28 to TRBJ2-3, with unresolved D. There are 12 residues in the CDR3. The V gene's germline CDR1 is MDHEN and CDR2 SYDVKM. V was shortened by 4 bases and J by 8 bases, with 10 bases between the two germline ends. CDR3 coding DNA: TGTGCCAGCAGTTCGACTCTCCCTACGCAGTATTTT. Its translation is CASSSTLPTQYF.

The chain joins TRBV12-3 or TRBV12-4 to TRBJ1-2, with D hard to call. The CDR3 runs 12 residues. The V end lost 3 bases, the J end lost 9 bases, and 11 bases lay between the germline ends. The CDR3 DNA follows: TGTGCCAGCAGTTTGATTCCCAGGAGCTACACCTTC. Its protein product is CASSLIPRSYTF.

This clonotype has a single count. The genes are TRBV5-1 and TRBJ2-1, with 8 bases matching TRBD2. With V trimmed by 2 bases and J by 2 bases, 6 bases remained unmatched. Germline V gives CDR1 SGHRS, CDR2 YFSETQ. The CDR3 contains 16 residues. CDR3 nucleotide sequence: TGCGCCAGCAGCTTCGCGGGAGGCGTGACCTACAATGAGCAGTTCTTC. As protein: CASSFAGGVTYNEQFF.

The chain joins TRBV4-1 to TRBJ2-1, with TRBD2 as a possible D gene (6 bases). This CDR3 comprises 12 residues. Germline values: CDR1 MGHRA, CDR2 YSYEKL. Trimming pared 0 bases from V and 11 bases from J, leaving 8 bases between. CDR3 nucleotide sequence: TGCGCCAGCAGCCAAGAGGGAGGACAGCAGTTCTTC. Its protein is CASSQEGGQQFF.

On this clonotype: A much larger clone is a single base away; this may be a read error. The chain links TRBV5-1 to TRBJ2-1; D is unresolved. The germline V and J ends were trimmed by 0 bases and 5 bases, with 12 bases remaining between them. The CDR3 spans 15 residues. The germline V gene encodes CDR1 SGHRS and CDR2 YFSETQ. CDR3 region: CASSLERTLHNEQFF. The CDR3 DNA reads TGCGCCAGCAGCTTGGAAAGGACCTTACACAATGAGCAGTTCTTC.